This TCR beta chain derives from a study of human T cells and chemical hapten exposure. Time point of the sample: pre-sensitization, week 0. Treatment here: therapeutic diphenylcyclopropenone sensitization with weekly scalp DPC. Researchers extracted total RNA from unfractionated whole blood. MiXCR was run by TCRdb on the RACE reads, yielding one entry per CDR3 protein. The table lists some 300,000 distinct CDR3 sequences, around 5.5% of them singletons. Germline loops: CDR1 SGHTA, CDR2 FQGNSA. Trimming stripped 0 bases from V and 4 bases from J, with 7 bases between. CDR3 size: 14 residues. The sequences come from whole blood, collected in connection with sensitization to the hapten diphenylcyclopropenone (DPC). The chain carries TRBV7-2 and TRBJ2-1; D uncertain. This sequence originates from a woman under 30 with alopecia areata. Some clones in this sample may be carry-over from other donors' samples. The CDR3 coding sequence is TGTGCCAGCAGCTTAGCGATACTGTACAATGAGCAGTTCTTC. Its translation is CASSLAILYNEQFF.